The clone carrying this T cell receptor beta chain is deemed medium-sized. This entry belongs to a study of prognosis after radiotherapy for stage I lung cancer. In the study overall: The study enrolled approximately twelve men and several women as patients, aged 53 to 84 with a median of approximately 70 years.

Two-round multiplex PCR, the amplification method, yielded TCR beta CDR3 from genomic DNA. Used in first-round PCR were primers specific to each TRBV and TRBJ gene. TCRdb recomputed calls from the multiplex PCR reads with MiXCR, one row per CDR3 protein. The data contain roughly 14,000 distinct CDR3 sequences, less than 35% of them singletons. Germline V gene data show CDR1 as SGHRS and CDR2 as YFSETQ. V trimming: 1 base; J trimming: 7 bases; junction bases outside the gene matches: 10. CDR3 length: 17 amino acids. The V call is TRBV5-1, the J call TRBJ2-2; 10 bases map to TRBD2. The TCR comes from a donor aged 50 or older with non-small cell lung cancer. Sample: PBMCs, taken before or after stereotactic body radiation therapy (not recorded which). CDR3 sequence (DNA): TGCGCCAGCAGCTTGTTACCCAGCGGGGGGGCGAGCGGGGAGCTGTTTTTT. It is translated as CASSLLPSGGASGELFF.